The sequence of this T cell receptor (beta chain) was determined in a study of response to subunit inactivated influenza vaccine. This CDR3 contains 15 residues. Deletions cut 7 bases from V and 1 base from J, with 16 bases between. TCRdb re-called the RT-PCR reads with MiXCR, one entry per CDR3 protein. The sample lists 450,000 to 550,000 distinct CDR3 sequences, 25% occurring once. With respect to this clonotype: Its antigen is as yet unknown.

Study results and limitations: Authors proposed each seasonal influenza vaccination draws in few new T cells.

The receptor was isolated from a man aged 45-65 years who received an inactivated influenza vaccine. The gene calls are TRBV12-3 or TRBV12-4 and TRBJ1-1; maybe TRBD1 (6 bases). The specimen was CD4+ T cells sorted from PBMCs, collected 4 to 6 days after vaccination. For the CDR3, the DNA is TGTGCCAGCACATTAGGGGGAGGAACGAACACTGAAGCTTTCTTT. Its translation is CASTLGGGTNTEAFF.